The 11 T cell receptor beta chains in this list originate from one sample, sequenced in a study of cytotoxic CD8 clonotypes in ibrutinib-treated CLL. Here immunoSEQ multiplex PCR was the method, and the copy in TCRdb shows in-frame clones only, minus some. The repertoire holds roughly 110,000 clones, with approximately 58% as singletons. The starting material was PBMCs, obtained after 24 months of ibrutinib treatment. The receptors stem from a human donor with chronic lymphocytic leukemia.

The chain recombines TRBV6-5 with TRBJ2-7; possible D gene TRBD1, 6 bases. V was clipped by 4 bases and J by 3 bases, with 13 bases between them. The CDR3 loop spans 14 amino acids. Germline CDR1 reads MNHEY; CDR2 reads SVGAGI. The CDR3 is CASSSTGQNYEQYF. CDR3 bases: TGTGCCAGCAGTTCTACGGGACAAAACTACGAGCAGTACTTC.

The chain employs TRBV12-5 and TRBJ1-4, with no clear D. The germline gives CDR1 LGHNT, CDR2 FRNRAP. The CDR3 sequence is 15 residues long. The germline V and J ends were trimmed by 2 bases and 5 bases, with 12 bases remaining between them. The CDR3 protein is CASGLSREENEKLFF. The CDR3, as DNA: TGTGCTAGTGGTTTGTCGAGGGAGGAAAATGAAAAACTGTTTTTT. Drawing the rest from reference TRBV12-5 and TRBJ1-4, the complete variable domain is DARVTQTPRHKVTEMGQEVTMRCQPILGHNTVFWYRQTMMQGLELLAYFRNRAPLDDSGMPKDRFSAEMPDATLATLKIQPSEPRDSAVYFCASGLSREENEKLFFGSGTQLSVL.

This clone has more than one count but fewer than ten. The CDR3 reads CAWKGHNEQFF. As DNA, the CDR3 is TGTGCCTGGAAGGGGCACAATGAGCAGTTCTTC. The chain joins TRBV30 to TRBJ2-1; possibly TRBD1 for D (5 bases). This CDR3 is built from 11 residues. V was shortened by 4 bases and J by 5 bases, with 6 bases between the two germline ends. CDR1 is GTSNPN and CDR2 is SVGIG in the germline V gene (reference sequence).

The chain uses TRBV7-9 and TRBJ1-4; 9 positions agree with TRBD1. J lost 5 bases, V lost 5 bases, and 9 bases had no gene match. CDR3 length: 16 residues. CDR1 SEHNR and CDR2 FQNEAQ come from the germline V gene (reference sequence). The chain's CDR3 is CASSPPRQGGNEKLFF. As DNA, the CDR3 is TGTGCCAGCAGCCCACCCCGACAGGGGGGCAATGAAAAACTGTTTTTT.

The sample holds a few counts of this clone. V is TRBV5-1 and J is TRBJ1-2; a weak D match, TRBD1 (6 bases). Germline CDR1 reads SGHRS; CDR2 reads YFSETQ. The CDR3 runs to 15 residues. The germline V and J ends were trimmed by 2 bases and 4 bases, with 15 bases remaining between them. CDR3 bases: TGCGCCAGCAGCTTAGAGCCACAGGGAAGCTATGGCTACACCTTC. Residues: CASSLEPQGSYGYTF. Full variable domain (rest looked up from reference TRBV5-1 and TRBJ1-2): KAGVTQTPRYLIKTRGQQVTLSCSPISGHRSVSWYQQTPGQGLQFLFEYFSETQRNKGNFPGRFSGRQFSNSRSEMNVSTLELGDSALYLCASSLEPQGSYGYTFGSGTRLTVV.

The sample holds many counts of this clone. This chain links TRBV29-1 with TRBJ1-6, with a possible D match to TRBD1 (6 bases). V gave up 7 bases and J gave up 8 bases, with 18 bases separating them. Germline CDR1 and CDR2: SQVTM and ANQGSEA. CDR3 length: 14 amino acids. The CDR3 nucleotides read TGCAGCGCCCGAACGGCAGGGGCCGATTCACCCCTCCACTTT. As protein: CSARTAGADSPLHF. The whole variable domain, remainder taken from reference TRBV29-1 and TRBJ1-6, is SAVISQKPSRDICQRGTSLTIQCQVDSQVTMMFWYRQQPGQSLTLIATANQGSEATYESGFVIDKFPISRPNLTFSTLTVSNMSPEDSSIYLCSARTAGADSPLHFGNGTRLTVT.

The chain recombines TRBV30 with TRBJ2-5; 12 positions match TRBD2. The V segment lost 2 bases and the J segment 4 bases; nucleotides outside the gene matches: 5. Germline V gene data show CDR1 as GTSNPN and CDR2 as SVGIG (reference sequence). The CDR3 totals 15 residues. CDR3 in DNA: TGTGCCTGGAGTTTGCTAGCGGGGGGGCGAGAGACCCAGTACTTC. Translated: CAWSLLAGGRETQYF. The full variable domain, with the rest looked up from reference TRBV30 and TRBJ2-5, is SQTIHQWPATLVQPVGSPLSLECTVEGTSNPNLYWYRQAAGRGLQLLFYSVGIGQISSEVPQNLSASRPQDRQFILSSKKLLLSDSGFYLCAWSLLAGGRETQYFGPGTRLLVL.

The CDR3 reads CASSAEGAGETQYF. In DNA form, the CDR3 reads TGTGCCAGCAGCGCCGAGGGGGCCGGGGAGACCCAGTACTTC. The chain couples TRBV9 to TRBJ2-5; 7 bases map to TRBD1. Trimming at V came to 3 bases and at J to 5 bases, leaving 7 bases not matched to a gene. The CDR3 covers 14 residues. Germline V lookup: CDR1 SGDLS, CDR2 YYNGEE.

The rearrangement uses TRBV11-3 and TRBJ2-1; TRBD1 might be the D (5 bases). Germline CDR1 is SGHNT and CDR2 is YENEEA. V was trimmed by 0 bases and J by 9 bases, leaving 9 bases between them. The CDR3 length is 13 residues. The CDR3, as DNA: TGTGCCAGCAGCTTAGATTGGCAGGGTGAGCAGTTCTTC. This encodes CASSLDWQGEQFF.

The CDR3 sequence: CASSEGQGGYNEQFF. The DNA for the CDR3 is TGTGCCAGCAGTGAAGGGCAGGGTGGATACAATGAGCAGTTCTTC. This chain connects TRBV6-1 to TRBJ2-1; tentative D call: TRBD1 (5 bases). This CDR3 contains 15 residues. Germline-derived CDR1 and CDR2 are MNHNS and SASEGT. Trimming took 1 base from V and 4 from J, leaving 11 bases between them.

This clone has only a few counts. The chain links TRBV28 to TRBJ1-1; 10 bases are shared with TRBD1. CDR1 is MDHEN, CDR2 SYDVKM, per germline. The CDR3 is 13 amino acids. After removal of 8 bases from V and 7 bases from J, the junction contained 7 bases not matched to a gene. CDR3 DNA sequence: TGTGCCAGCTATGACAGGGGGCTAGGTGAAGCTTTCTTT. Translation gives CASYDRGLGEAFF.